This TCR beta chain appears in the sequencing data of a study of OX40 agonist ivuxolimab in advanced cancers. Looking at the study overall: The costimulatory receptor OX40 (CD134) was targeted by ivuxolimab, a fully human IgG2 agonistic monoclonal antibody. Prior anti-PD-1, anti-PD-L1 or anti-CTLA-4 therapy was permitted, and checkpoint inhibitors had been received by about two fifths of dose-escalation patients. Intravenous ivuxolimab was administered to patients every 2 weeks at six dose levels: 0.01, 0.1, 0.3, 1.5, 3 and 10 mg/kg. The monotherapy dose-escalation portion (N ≈ 55 patients) of the phase I ivuxolimab trial is reported in the paper. Of the 50 to 55 patients in dose escalation, around 19 had hepatocellular carcinoma, some 15 had melanoma, 9 had renal cell carcinoma and 9 had head and neck cancer. Peripheral TCRbeta sequencing was intended to test whether TCR sequence diversity was altered and clonal T-cell expansion was caused by ivuxolimab. In the dose-escalation cohort, approximately 82% of patients were male, and the mean age was approximately 60 years with a range of roughly 23 to 79. Partial responses were achieved by three dose-escalation patients, of whom one had hepatocellular carcinoma and two had cutaneous melanoma. Overall study results and their limits: After ivuxolimab, expanded clones were on average more numerous among CD8+ T cells than among CD4+ T cells. Low levels of normalized T-cell clonal expansion were also seen in some nonresponding patients. The antigen specificity of the peripheral T cells that underwent clonal expansion was not determined. In partial responders in the 0.1-3.0 mg/kg groups, normalized peripheral clonal expansion was found to be among the lowest, especially among CD8+ T cells. At doses of 0.1 to 3.0 mg/kg, clonal expansion of both CD4+ and CD8+ T cells in blood was seen between baseline and week 6.

This clone appeared a single time. Its antigen is not yet known. Base qualities were left out, and no much larger clone turns up one base away. The trial excluded patients who had a history of autoimmune disease or who were on systemic immunosuppression. Peripheral blood for TCR sequencing was collected from all dose cohorts at baseline, on cycle 4 day 1, and on cycle 7 day 1. The samples were taken from a phase I, first-in-human, multicenter, open-label dose-escalation trial of ivuxolimab. The trial enrolled adults with locally advanced or metastatic head and neck squamous cell, hepatocellular, melanoma or renal cell carcinoma. CD4+ and CD8+ T cells were sorted separately from peripheral blood before TCR sequencing. The CDR3 spans 11 residues, from the cysteine through the phenylalanine. Left in the record is the CDR3 DNA by itself, 33 bases read in frame from the first base. Based on the germline V gene (reference sequence), the CDR1 and CDR2 sequences are MNHEY and SMNVEV. Cut back by 6 bases and 7 bases, the V and J ends lie 7 bases apart.

For sequencing of the TCRbeta CDR3 region, genomic DNA was extracted from the sorted cells. The immunoSEQ Assay was used for sequencing of TCRbeta CDR3 regions. TCRdb stores this immuneACCESS table with in-frame sequences only. Part of the clones is absent; in the studies checked, under half of the shortfall reflects unresolved V genes, and no reason is known for the rest. The sample table lists about 25,000 clones, approximately 80% of them with a count of one. The ten most abundant clones make up about 25% of the sample. The sequence was obtained from an adult with an advanced solid tumor such as melanoma, head and neck, liver or kidney cancer. The chain uses TRBV27 and TRBJ2-1; a confident D gene designation cannot be given. The sample here was CD4+ or CD8+ T cells sorted from blood, taken in a trial of the OX40 agonist ivuxolimab. The sequenced DNA: TGTGCCAGCAGCCTCGGTAATGAGCAGTTCTTC. This encodes CASSLGNEQFF.